This entry lists 16 T cell receptor beta chains sequenced from one sample in a study of blood T cell repertoires in COVID-19. The assay was immunoSEQ multiplex PCR, and TCRdb's table has in-frame clones only and misses some. This sample carries fewer than 35,000 clones, roughly 84% of them seen once, and the ten largest clones take 13%. The sequencing sample was made of peripheral blood. Source of these receptors: a human donor in a cohort sampled during active COVID-19. The donor label of this sample is uncertain.

The chain employs TRBV20-1 and TRBJ2-5; the match to TRBD2 covers 9 bases. In germline, CDR1 is DFQATT, CDR2 SNEGSKA (reference sequence). This CDR3 is built from 14 residues. Trimming took 3 bases from V and 3 from J; bases not matched to a gene: 5. The chain's CDR3 is CSASSAGGKETQYF. CDR3 in DNA: TGCAGTGCTAGTTCTGCGGGGGGGAAAGAGACCCAGTACTTC.

The chain uses TRBV4-3 and TRBJ2-3; D is unclear. Looked up from germline, CDR1 is LGHNA and CDR2 is YSLEER. The CDR3 sequence is 13 residues long. V lost 5 bases, J lost 2 bases, and 8 bases lay in between. The CDR3 spells CASSVGPTDTQYF. Here the CDR3 DNA reads TGCGCCAGCAGCGTGGGCCCCACAGATACGCAGTATTTT.

This sequence joins TRBV11-2 and TRBJ2-5, with D perhaps TRBD2 (5 bases). V lost 7 bases and J lost 1, with 13 bases in between. Germline CDR1 reads SGHAT; CDR2 reads FQNNGV. The CDR3 covers 14 residues. The DNA of the CDR3 is TGTGCCAGCAAGAGGGATAACATCCAAGAGACCCAGTACTTC. Its protein is CASKRDNIQETQYF.

The chain couples TRBV7-6 to TRBJ2-2, with TRBD2 as a possible D gene (6 bases). The V gene's germline CDR1 is SGHVS and CDR2 FNYEAQ. CDR3 size: 15 residues. Between the trimmed V and J ends, which lost 4 bases and 5 bases, there was a span of 14 bases. The CDR3 loop reads CASSSGGGVTGELFF. The CDR3 bases are TGTGCCAGCAGCTCAGGAGGAGGGGTGACCGGGGAGCTGTTTTTT.

This chain uses TRBV18 with TRBJ2-7, with 9 bases that match TRBD2. The J segment lost 2 bases and the V segment lost 0 bases, leaving 2 bases of the junction unmatched. Germline V gives CDR1 KGHSH, CDR2 LQKENI. CDR3 length: 15 residues. DNA of the CDR3: TGTGCCAGCTCACCACCGGGCGGGGGGGCCTACGAGCAGTACTTC. Protein sequence: CASSPPGGGAYEQYF.

The chain has TRBV30 and TRBJ2-1, with 7 nucleotides matching TRBD2. Germline CDR1 reads GTSNPN; CDR2 reads SVGIG (reference sequence). V dropped 7 bases and J dropped 4; count of bases not matched to a gene: 13. The CDR3 consists of 15 residues. The CDR3 nucleotides read TGTGCCTTCCTACCCCCGGTGGGGGGGTACAATGAGCAGTTCTTC. Translated, it gives CAFLPPVGGYNEQFF. The full variable domain, rest sourced from reference TRBV30 and TRBJ2-1, is SQTIHQWPATLVQPVGSPLSLECTVEGTSNPNLYWYRQAAGRGLQLLFYSVGIGQISSEVPQNLSASRPQDRQFILSSKKLLLSDSGFYLCAFLPPVGGYNEQFFGPGTRLTVL.

This chain joins TRBV5-1 and TRBJ1-4; perhaps TRBD1 as D (5 bases). Deletions cut 0 bases from V and 8 bases from J, with 11 bases between. Germline CDR1 and CDR2: SGHRS and YFSETQ. The CDR3 contains 14 residues. The CDR3 region is CASSLVQGGEKLFF. As DNA, the CDR3 is TGCGCCAGCAGCTTGGTTCAGGGAGGGGAAAAACTGTTTTTT.

This clone was detected only once. V usage is TRBV7-2 and J usage is TRBJ1-1, with D possibly TRBD1 on 5 matching bases. The CDR3 totals 13 residues. V was shortened by 10 bases and J by 0 bases, with 12 bases between the two germline ends. Germline V gene data show CDR1 as SGHTA and CDR2 as FQGNSA. DNA of the CDR3: TGTGCCACCACGGGGGAAATGAACACTGAAGCTTTCTTT. Its translation is CATTGEMNTEAFF.

The chain carries TRBV28 and TRBJ2-4, with TRBD2 matching 7 bases. V lost 11 bases and J lost 3; bases outside the gene matches: 7. This CDR3 has 13 residues. From germline, CDR1 is MDHEN and CDR2 SYDVKM. The CDR3 DNA reads as TGTGCCGCTGAGCGGGGCGGCAAAAACATTCAGTACTTC. This gives the protein CAAERGGKNIQYF. The variable domain in full, completed from reference TRBV28 and TRBJ2-4, reads DVKVTQSSRYLVKRTGEKVFLECVQDMDHENMFWYRQDPGLGLRLIYFSYDVKMKEKGDIPEGYSVSREKKERFSLILESASTNQTSMYLCAAERGGKNIQYFGAGTRLSVL.

J is TRBJ2-1 and V is TRBV14; 13 bases map to TRBD2. This CDR3 is 20 amino acids long. J was trimmed by 3 bases and V by 1 base; bases with no gene match: 12. Germline values: CDR1 SGHDN, CDR2 FVKESK. The DNA of the CDR3 is TGTGCCAGCAGCCAAGCAAGCCAGCTGACTAGCGGGGGGATCTACAATGAGCAGTTCTTC. This translates into CASSQASQLTSGGIYNEQFF.

This sequence joins TRBV5-6 and TRBJ1-2; maybe TRBD1 (6 bases). Germline V gives CDR1 SGHDT, CDR2 YYEEEE. V was shortened by 7 bases and J by 3 bases, with 13 bases between the two germline ends. The CDR3 length is 13 residues. In DNA form, the CDR3 reads TGTGCCAGCGCCAGGGGCACTGACTATGGCTACACCTTC. Translating gives CASARGTDYGYTF.

This clone was observed a few times. The chain has TRBV30 and TRBJ2-7, with a possible D match to TRBD2 (6 bases). This CDR3 contains 12 residues. Germline V gives CDR1 GTSNPN, CDR2 SVGIG (reference sequence). V lost 0 bases and J 7 bases, leaving 10 bases between the germline ends. CDR3: CAWSVRGLEQYF. The CDR3 nucleotides are TGTGCCTGGAGTGTACGGGGGTTGGAGCAGTACTTC. Supplemented by reference TRBV30 and TRBJ2-7, the full variable domain reads SQTIHQWPATLVQPVGSPLSLECTVEGTSNPNLYWYRQAAGRGLQLLFYSVGIGQISSEVPQNLSASRPQDRQFILSSKKLLLSDSGFYLCAWSVRGLEQYFGPGTRLTVT.

CDR3 DNA sequence: TGTGCCAGCAGCTTGTCGGACAGACAAGAGACCCAGTACTTC. This codes for CASSLSDRQETQYF. The gene calls are TRBV5-5 and TRBJ2-5; possibly TRBD1 for D (6 bases). Germline V gene sequence: CDR1 SGHKS, CDR2 YYEKEE (reference sequence). This CDR3 spans 14 amino acids. The V end lost 1 base, the J end lost 2 bases, and 9 bases lay between the germline ends. Full variable domain (outside the CDR3, taken from reference TRBV5-5 and TRBJ2-5): DAGVTQSPTHLIKTRGQQVTLRCSPISGHKSVSWYQQVLGQGPQFIFQYYEKEERGRGNFPDRFSARQFPNYSSELNVNALLLGDSALYLCASSLSDRQETQYFGPGTRLLVL.

V is TRBV6-5 and J is TRBJ1-1, with D tentatively TRBD1 (6 bases). Germline V CDR1 and CDR2: MNHEY, SVGAGI. CDR3 length: 14 amino acids. The germline V and J ends were trimmed by 5 bases and 4 bases, with 14 bases remaining between them. CDR3 sequence (DNA): TGTGCCAGCAGTCCACAGGGAGTCGGCACTGAAGCTTTCTTT. This codes for CASSPQGVGTEAFF.

The V call is TRBV7-9, the J call TRBJ1-2; D gene unclear. The CDR3 sequence is 13 residues long. The V end was cut by 3 bases, the J end by 1 base, with 6 bases between. Germline CDR1 reads SEHNR; CDR2 reads FQNEAQ (reference sequence). CDR3 amino acids: CASSLLNNYGYTF. In nucleotides, the CDR3 is TGTGCCAGCAGCTTGTTAAATAACTATGGCTACACCTTC.

The CDR3 spells CASSLASSKRNSPLHF. The CDR3, as DNA: TGTGCCAGCAGCTTAGCTAGCTCGAAGCGGAATTCACCCCTCCACTTT. This chain uses TRBV7-2 with TRBJ1-6; no definite D call. CDR1 and CDR2 from the germline V gene are SGHTA and FQGNSA. The CDR3 runs 16 residues. V lost 0 bases, J lost 7 bases, and 13 bases lay in between.